These 21 T cell receptor beta chains share one sample of origin, sequenced in a study of blood T cell repertoires in COVID-19. Clones were sequenced by immunoSEQ multiplex PCR, and TCRdb holds only the in-frame ones, with some missing. The table includes 130,000 or so clones, roughly 86% detected once. Input material: PBMCs or T cells enriched from blood (not recorded which). Receptor source: a woman in her 50s with acute COVID-19.

This chain links TRBV19 with TRBJ1-1; a weak D match, TRBD1 (5 bases). V was shortened by 7 bases and J by 4 bases, with 16 bases between the two germline ends. The CDR3 contains 14 residues. Per the germline V gene, CDR1 is LNHDA and CDR2 is SQIVND (reference sequence). CDR3 sequence: CASTQSGVSTEAFF. CDR3 nucleotide sequence: TGTGCCAGTACCCAATCGGGGGTTAGCACTGAAGCTTTCTTT.

The chain employs TRBV24-1 and TRBJ1-2; TRBD1 matches at 10 bases. This CDR3 is built from 14 residues. Germline V CDR1 and CDR2: KGHDR, SFDVKD. V gave up 4 bases and J gave up 8 bases; unmatched junction bases: 6. This chain's CDR3 is CATSDFGTGDGYTF. The CDR3 nucleotides are TGTGCCACCAGTGACTTTGGGACAGGGGACGGCTACACCTTC.

The chain couples TRBV6-5 to TRBJ1-2, with a tentative D call TRBD1 (5 bases). The V gene's germline CDR1 is MNHEY and CDR2 SVGAGI. The CDR3 sequence is 14 residues long. V was shortened by 11 bases and J by 5 bases, with 21 bases between the two germline ends. CDR3 sequence reads: CAGGDWRQGYGYTF. CDR3 in DNA: TGTGCCGGGGGGGATTGGCGGCAGGGTTATGGCTACACCTTC.

This sequence joins TRBV29-1 and TRBJ2-1; D may be TRBD2 (6 bases). This CDR3 has 11 amino acids. Germline loops: CDR1 SQVTM, CDR2 ANQGSEA. The germline V and J ends were trimmed by 3 bases and 15 bases, with 15 bases remaining between them. The CDR3 loop reads CSVDLERRGFF. CDR3 DNA sequence: TGCAGCGTTGACTTGGAGAGGAGGGGGTTCTTC.

The chain links TRBV6-2 or TRBV6-3 to TRBJ1-1; D may be TRBD1 (6 bases). Germline assignment: CDR1 MNHEY and CDR2 SVGEGT. This CDR3 is 13 amino acids long. Trimming pared 8 bases from V and 4 bases from J, leaving 14 bases between. CDR3 protein: CASRPGARTEAFF. For the CDR3, the DNA is TGTGCCAGCCGCCCGGGGGCGCGCACTGAAGCTTTCTTT.

This chain joins TRBV10-1 and TRBJ1-3, with TRBD1 identical over 9 bases. V lost 0 bases and J lost 4; bases outside the gene matches: 10. The CDR3 sequence is 18 residues long. Germline assignment: CDR1 WNHNN and CDR2 SYGVQD (reference sequence). Here the CDR3 DNA reads TGCGCCAGCAGTGAGTCGTCTGGACAGGGGTTATGCGGAAACACCATATATTTT. Amino acids: CASSESSGQGLCGNTIYF.

This chain links TRBV6-1 with TRBJ2-1; 7 bases map to TRBD2. Germline CDR1 reads MNHNS; CDR2 reads SASEGT. V was clipped by 5 bases and J by 10 bases; unmatched bases: 11. This CDR3 is 14 amino acids long. CDR3 amino acids: CASSNQGGIDEQFF. In nucleotides, the CDR3 is TGTGCCAGCAGTAACCAGGGAGGGATAGACGAGCAGTTCTTC.

This clone has a single count. This chain connects TRBV10-3 to TRBJ2-1, with D perhaps TRBD2 (7 bases). V lost 6 bases and J lost 9, with 18 bases in between. The CDR3 sequence is 14 residues long. CDR1 and CDR2 from the germline V gene are ENHRY and SYGVKD. The CDR3 spells CAISLHGGAGEQFF. The CDR3 bases are TGTGCCATCAGCCTCCATGGGGGGGCCGGTGAGCAGTTCTTC.

The chain employs TRBV7-9 and TRBJ2-7, with a tentative D call TRBD1 (6 bases). V was pared by 3 bases and J by 2 bases, with 14 bases between. Germline loops: CDR1 SEHNR, CDR2 FQNEAQ (reference sequence). The CDR3 loop spans 15 amino acids. DNA of the CDR3: TGTGCCAGCAGCTTTAGTTTGGGACAAACCTACGAGCAGTACTTC. Amino acids: CASSFSLGQTYEQYF.

CDR3 DNA sequence: TGTGCCGTCCAACCCGGGACAGGGGATTCCAACGAGCAGTACTTC. Protein sequence: CAVQPGTGDSNEQYF. V is TRBV10-3 and J is TRBJ2-7; TRBD1 agrees at 10 bases. Germline V gives CDR1 ENHRY, CDR2 SYGVKD. The V segment lost 11 bases and the J segment 5 bases; nucleotides outside the gene matches: 15. This CDR3 has 15 residues.

The J gene is TRBJ2-5, the V gene TRBV5-1; 10 bases match TRBD1. CDR3 length: 15 residues. Trimming removed 4 bases from V and 4 bases from J; junction bases left unmatched: 7. Looked up from germline, CDR1 is SGHRS and CDR2 is YFSETQ. The DNA of the CDR3 is TGCGCCAGCAGCGAACCGGACAGGGGGGTAGAGACCCAGTACTTC. Translating gives CASSEPDRGVETQYF. Full variable domain (outside the CDR3, taken from reference TRBV5-1 and TRBJ2-5): KAGVTQTPRYLIKTRGQQVTLSCSPISGHRSVSWYQQTPGQGLQFLFEYFSETQRNKGNFPGRFSGRQFSNSRSEMNVSTLELGDSALYLCASSEPDRGVETQYFGPGTRLLVL.

V is TRBV27 and J is TRBJ1-2, with 7 bases matching TRBD1. Germline V gene lookup returns CDR1 MNHEY and CDR2 SMNVEV (reference sequence). CDR3 size: 12 residues. V was pared by 8 bases and J by 6 bases, with 6 bases of the junction left unmatched. The CDR3 DNA sequence: TGTGCCAGCGGGCGACAGGGCCATGGCTACACCTTC. Translating gives CASGRQGHGYTF.

The chain links TRBV19 to TRBJ1-2; 7 bases fit TRBD1. CDR3 length: 13 residues. Germline CDR1 LNHDA, CDR2 SQIVND (reference sequence). V gave up 9 bases and J gave up 4 bases; unmatched junction bases: 8. The chain's CDR3 is CASEQGYGYGYTF. CDR3 coding DNA: TGTGCCAGCGAACAGGGGTACGGCTATGGCTACACCTTC. Combining the CDR3 with reference TRBV19 and TRBJ1-2 gives the whole variable domain DGGITQSPKYLFRKEGQNVTLSCEQNLNHDAMYWYRQDPGQGLRLIYYSQIVNDFQKGDIAEGYSVSREKKESFPLTVTSAQKNPTAFYLCASEQGYGYGYTFGSGTRLTVV.

The genes are TRBV3-1 (or the pseudogene TRBV3-2) and TRBJ2-7; 13 bases agree with TRBD2. The V segment lost 1 base and the J segment 4 bases; nucleotides outside the gene matches: 1. CDR3 length equals 15 residues. The V gene's germline CDR1 is LGHDT and CDR2 YNNKEL (reference sequence). The DNA for the CDR3 is TGTGCCAGCAGCCAAGGACTAGCGGGAGGTTACGAGCAGTACTTC. As protein: CASSQGLAGGYEQYF.

The rearrangement joins TRBV7-9 to TRBJ1-4; unclear D gene. The CDR3 extends over 14 amino acids. V dropped 3 bases and J dropped 5 bases, with 10 bases sitting between them. Per the germline V gene, CDR1 is SEHNR and CDR2 is FQNEAQ (reference sequence). CDR3 sequence reads: CASSFSLINEKLFF. CDR3 nucleotides: TGTGCCAGCAGCTTCTCCTTAATAAATGAAAAACTGTTTTTT.

There are a few counts of this clone. J is TRBJ1-6 and V is TRBV3-1 (or the pseudogene TRBV3-2); D gene uncertain. The CDR3 runs to 15 residues. V was trimmed by 3 bases and J by 9 bases, leaving 15 bases between them. CDR1 and CDR2 (germline): LGHDT, YNNKEL (reference sequence). CDR3 sequence reads: CASSHGRALSSPLHF. In DNA form, the CDR3 reads TGTGCCAGCAGCCACGGGCGGGCCCTTAGTTCACCCCTCCACTTT.

This clone was found once. The chain combines TRBV5-1 with TRBJ2-1, with 9 bases identical to TRBD2. Losses at the gene ends were 3 bases for V and 1 base for J; bases not matched to a gene: 2. The CDR3 has 15 residues. CDR1 is SGHRS, CDR2 YFSETQ, per germline. The CDR3 spells CASSSLAGSYNEQFF. The CDR3 nucleotides are TGCGCCAGCAGCTCTCTAGCGGGGTCCTACAATGAGCAGTTCTTC. The full variable domain, completed using reference TRBV5-1 and TRBJ2-1, is KAGVTQTPRYLIKTRGQQVTLSCSPISGHRSVSWYQQTPGQGLQFLFEYFSETQRNKGNFPGRFSGRQFSNSRSEMNVSTLELGDSALYLCASSSLAGSYNEQFFGPGTRLTVL.

About this clone: This specimen includes other DNA sequences encoding the same CDR3. The chain has TRBV27 and TRBJ2-7, with 9 bases lining up with TRBD1. CDR1 is MNHEY, CDR2 SMNVEV, per germline (reference sequence). This CDR3 contains 14 residues. V trimming: 9 bases; J trimming: 6 bases; junction bases outside the gene matches: 12. Here the CDR3 reads CASSQGTGLGEQYF. The CDR3 coding sequence is TGTGCCAGTAGCCAAGGGACAGGGCTGGGCGAGCAGTACTTC.

The chain combines TRBV5-1 with TRBJ1-4, with 11 nucleotides matching TRBD1. The CDR3 extends over 13 amino acids. V was clipped by 4 bases and J by 10 bases; unmatched bases: 3. Germline V lookup: CDR1 SGHRS, CDR2 YFSETQ. The CDR3 protein is CASSRTGGGKLFF. CDR3 DNA sequence: TGCGCCAGCAGCCGGACAGGGGGCGGAAAACTGTTTTTT.

The chain carries TRBV9 and TRBJ2-7; a weak D match, TRBD2 (6 bases). V gave up 4 bases and J gave up 3 bases, with 11 bases separating them. CDR3 length equals 13 residues. The germline V gene has CDR1 SGDLS and CDR2 YYNGEE. As DNA, the CDR3 is TGTGCCAGCAGCCTTAGCGGAAACTACGAGCAGTACTTC. Translation: CASSLSGNYEQYF. The whole variable domain, remainder taken from reference TRBV9 and TRBJ2-7, is DSGVTQTPKHLITATGQRVTLRCSPRSGDLSVYWYQQSLDQGLQFLIQYYNGEERAKGNILERFSAQQFPDLHSELNLSSLELGDSALYFCASSLSGNYEQYFGPGTRLTVT.

This chain uses TRBV9 with TRBJ2-2; 7 bases are a match to TRBD1. The CDR3 covers 15 residues. The J segment lost 6 bases and the V segment lost 3 bases, leaving 8 bases of the junction unmatched. The germline V gene encodes CDR1 SGDLS and CDR2 YYNGEE. In DNA, the CDR3 is TGTGCCAGCAGCGGGAACAGGGGTCCGGCCGGGGAGCTGTTTTTT. This sequence encodes CASSGNRGPAGELFF.